These 18 T cell receptor beta chains came from one sample sequenced in a study of technical replicates of blood from four donors. Some clones are missing from TCRdb's copy, which holds only in-frame ones; the method was immunoSEQ multiplex PCR. The table has some 70,000 clones, more than 85% seen once. Sequencing used PBMCs. These receptors were obtained from a human donor in good health. Some clones in this sample may be carry-over from other donors' samples.

This chain links TRBV19 with TRBJ2-5; 7 bases are a match to TRBD2. Looked up from germline, CDR1 is LNHDA and CDR2 is SQIVND (reference sequence). The CDR3 spans 14 residues. The V segment lost 7 bases and the J segment 5 bases; nucleotides outside the gene matches: 10. The CDR3: CASTQRGGIETQYF. CDR3 in DNA: TGTGCCAGTACCCAACGGGGAGGGATCGAGACCCAGTACTTC.

The gene calls are TRBV4-2 and TRBJ1-2, with 12 bases matching TRBD1. The CDR3 runs 19 residues. J gave up 7 bases and V 1 base, and 16 bases lay outside the gene matches. Germline V lookup: CDR1 LGHNA, CDR2 YNFKEQ. The CDR3 DNA reads as TGTGCCAGCAGCCAAGGCCCGGGGGGACAGGGGGCGCTTAAGCTTGGCTACACCTTC. Translating gives CASSQGPGGQGALKLGYTF.

The chain joins TRBV30 to TRBJ1-3; TRBD1 agrees at 7 bases. Losses at the gene ends were 3 bases for V and 0 bases for J; bases not matched to a gene: 5. Germline V gene data show CDR1 as GTSNPN and CDR2 as SVGIG (reference sequence). The CDR3 extends over 15 amino acids. DNA for the CDR3: TGTGCCTGGAGGGACAGGTTTTACTCTGGAAACACCATATATTTT. Protein product: CAWRDRFYSGNTIYF.

J is TRBJ2-1 and V is TRBV7-6; unclear D gene. V lost 0 bases to trimming and J lost 6 bases, with 6 bases between them. CDR1 is SGHVS, CDR2 FNYEAQ, per germline. CDR3 length: 13 residues. CDR3 in amino acids: CASSLAQFNEQFF. Written as DNA, the CDR3 is TGTGCCAGCAGCTTAGCTCAGTTCAATGAGCAGTTCTTC. Full variable domain (outside the CDR3, taken from reference TRBV7-6 and TRBJ2-1): GAGVSQSPRYKVTKRGQDVALRCDPISGHVSLYWYRQALGQGPEFLTYFNYEAQQDKSGLPNDRFSAERPEGSISTLTIQRTEQRDSAMYRCASSLAQFNEQFFGPGTRLTVL.

The chain uses TRBV7-9 and TRBJ2-7; 10 bases match TRBD2. J was trimmed by 5 bases and V by 8 bases; bases with no gene match: 9. Germline V gene data show CDR1 as SEHNR and CDR2 as FQNEAQ (reference sequence). The CDR3 has 14 amino acids. The CDR3 coding sequence is TGTGCCAGCGGCAAACTAGCGGGGAACAACGAGCAGTACTTC. Protein product: CASGKLAGNNEQYF.

The rearrangement uses TRBV28 and TRBJ1-6; TRBD1 agrees at 10 bases. CDR3 length: 15 amino acids. Germline V gives CDR1 MDHEN, CDR2 SYDVKM. Unmatched junction bases numbered 4, after V lost 1 base and J lost 10 bases. Here the CDR3 reads CASSLSGTGVSPLHF. CDR3 in DNA: TGTGCCAGCAGTTTATCCGGGACAGGGGTCTCACCCCTCCACTTT. Full variable domain (remainder filled in from reference TRBV28 and TRBJ1-6): DVKVTQSSRYLVKRTGEKVFLECVQDMDHENMFWYRQDPGLGLRLIYFSYDVKMKEKGDIPEGYSVSREKKERFSLILESASTNQTSMYLCASSLSGTGVSPLHFGNGTRLTVT.

The V gene is TRBV5-6, the J gene TRBJ1-3; unclear D gene. Germline CDR1 and CDR2: SGHDT and YYEEEE. CDR3 length: 14 amino acids. Trimming pared 7 bases from V and 4 bases from J, leaving 15 bases between. The CDR3 DNA follows: TGTGCCAGCGCCACCGCGGGTGTCGGAAACACCATATATTTT. Protein sequence: CASATAGVGNTIYF.

As for this clone: At the DNA level, this CDR3 is encoded by other sequences in the same sample as well. The chain recombines TRBV6-1 with TRBJ2-7, with TRBD1 matching over 8 bases. Germline CDR1 MNHNS, CDR2 SASEGT. This CDR3 comprises 14 residues. The trim removed 4 bases at V and 6 bases at J, leaving 8 bases unmatched. The CDR3 loop is CASSVEGQVVEQYF. The CDR3 nucleotides read TGTGCCAGCAGTGTCGAGGGACAGGTCGTCGAGCAGTACTTC.

The V gene is TRBV6-5, the J gene TRBJ2-4; 8 bases map to TRBD2. The CDR3 runs to 15 residues. V trimming: 4 bases; J trimming: 2 bases; junction bases outside the gene matches: 4. CDR1 and CDR2 from the germline V gene are MNHEY and SVGAGI. CDR3: CASSLAGGPKNIQYF. CDR3 nucleotide sequence: TGTGCCAGCAGTTTGGCGGGAGGCCCCAAAAACATTCAGTACTTC.

The chain links TRBV4-3 to TRBJ2-3; D uncertain. The CDR3 sequence is 15 residues long. Germline V gene sequence: CDR1 LGHNA, CDR2 YSLEER. V was shortened by 0 bases and J by 2 bases, with 9 bases between the two germline ends. The chain's CDR3 is CASSQESRSTDTQYF. The CDR3, as DNA: TGCGCCAGCAGCCAAGAATCCAGATCCACAGATACGCAGTATTTT.

V is TRBV19 and J is TRBJ1-5, with no clear D. Germline V gives CDR1 LNHDA, CDR2 SQIVND (reference sequence). This CDR3 has 14 residues. V was pared by 5 bases and J by 4 bases, with 12 bases between. Written as DNA, the CDR3 is TGTGCCAGTAGTGGCCGGGTTGCGAATCAGCCCCAGCATTTT. It yields the protein CASSGRVANQPQHF.

V gene TRBV5-1 combines with J gene TRBJ2-1; TRBD2 aligns across 7 bases. There are 15 residues in the CDR3. Trimming took 0 bases from V and 5 from J; bases not matched to a gene: 5. The germline gives CDR1 SGHRS, CDR2 YFSETQ. The CDR3 DNA is TGCGCCAGCAGCTTGGGGGCTAGCGGAAACAATGAGCAGTTCTTC. This encodes CASSLGASGNNEQFF.

This clone was counted once. The chain joins TRBV7-2 to TRBJ2-3; no reliable D call. Trimming removed 1 base from V and 2 bases from J, with 7 bases in between. The germline V gene encodes CDR1 SGHTA and CDR2 FQGNSA. The CDR3 is 14 residues long. As DNA, the CDR3 is TGTGCCAGCAGCTTAGTGTTCCTCACAGATACGCAGTATTTT. It specifies CASSLVFLTDTQYF. The complete variable domain, with remaining parts taken from reference TRBV7-2 and TRBJ2-3, reads GAGVSQSPSNKVTEKGKDVELRCDPISGHTALYWYRQSLGQGLEFLIYFQGNSAPDKSGLPSDRFSAERTGGSVSTLTIQRTQQEDSAVYLCASSLVFLTDTQYFGPGTRLTVL.

This rearrangement joins TRBV19 to TRBJ2-1; 11 nucleotides align to TRBD2. Germline values: CDR1 LNHDA, CDR2 SQIVND (reference sequence). The V and J ends lost 7 bases and 8 bases, in that order; junction bases with no gene match: 10. The CDR3 loop spans 15 amino acids. This CDR3 is CASKKGLAEGHEQFF. The DNA of the CDR3 is TGTGCCAGTAAAAAGGGACTAGCGGAAGGGCATGAGCAGTTCTTC.

This clone appeared a single time. V gene TRBV7-2 combines with J gene TRBJ2-3; TRBD2 matches 12 bases. Trimming cost V 2 bases and J 4 bases; bases outside gene matches: 1. The CDR3 consists of 15 residues. Looked up from germline, CDR1 is SGHTA and CDR2 is FQGNSA. The CDR3 sequence is CASSLLAGGADTQYF. CDR3 in DNA: TGTGCCAGCAGCTTACTAGCGGGGGGGGCAGATACGCAGTATTTT.

This rearrangement joins TRBV6-1 to TRBJ2-1, with 7 bases matching TRBD2. The CDR3 covers 17 residues. Trimming cost V 3 bases and J 4 bases; bases outside gene matches: 12. Germline V gene lookup returns CDR1 MNHNS and CDR2 SASEGT. For the CDR3, the DNA is TGTGCCAGCAGTGATCCCTGGGCGGGAGAGGTTTACAATGAGCAGTTCTTC. Translation gives CASSDPWAGEVYNEQFF.

The V gene is TRBV10-3, the J gene TRBJ2-5; 11 nucleotides agree with TRBD2. V shed 8 bases and J 5 bases; nucleotides not matched to a gene: 10. Germline CDR1 reads ENHRY; CDR2 reads SYGVKD. The CDR3 loop spans 15 amino acids. CDR3 in DNA: TGTGCCATCCGAGATAGCGGGGGGGCGGGGGAGACCCAGTACTTC. Its translation: CAIRDSGGAGETQYF.

This clone was seen just once. The rearrangement links TRBV29-1 to TRBJ1-2; 7 nucleotides align to TRBD1. CDR1 is SQVTM and CDR2 is ANQGSEA in the germline V gene. The CDR3 is made up of 11 amino acids. V shed 7 bases, J shed 7 bases, and the junction held 6 bases outside the gene matches. The CDR3, as DNA: TGCAGCGCCGACAGGGACCTTGGCTACACCTTC. This encodes CSADRDLGYTF. Variable domain in full (rest from reference TRBV29-1 and TRBJ1-2): SAVISQKPSRDICQRGTSLTIQCQVDSQVTMMFWYRQQPGQSLTLIATANQGSEATYESGFVIDKFPISRPNLTFSTLTVSNMSPEDSSIYLCSADRDLGYTFGSGTRLTVV.